The 22 T cell receptor beta chains below were found in one sample sequenced in a study of OX40 agonist ivuxolimab in advanced cancers. Only in-frame clones appear in the TCRdb table, and some are missing; sequencing was by immunoSEQ multiplex PCR. The data contain around 56,000 clones, over 75% of them singletons. Source: CD4+ or CD8+ T cells sorted from blood, taken in a trial of the OX40 agonist ivuxolimab. The receptors shown here come from an adult with an advanced solid tumor such as melanoma, head and neck, liver or kidney cancer.

J is TRBJ2-3 and V is TRBV6-5, with D possibly matching TRBD2 (6 bases). V shed 6 bases and J shed 3 bases, with 16 bases lying between them. Germline CDR1 MNHEY, CDR2 SVGAGI. The CDR3 sequence is 15 residues long. CDR3 bases: TGTGCCAGCAGCCAGACCCCACGGGGGACAGATACGCAGTATTTT. Translating it yields CASSQTPRGTDTQYF.

This chain uses TRBV9 with TRBJ1-4, with no clear D. V was cut by 3 bases and J by 3 bases, with 12 bases left in between. This CDR3 contains 15 residues. Germline V lookup: CDR1 SGDLS, CDR2 YYNGEE. The CDR3 nucleotides are TGTGCCAGCAGCGCCGACGGGCTTCCTAATGAAAAACTGTTTTTT. This codes for CASSADGLPNEKLFF.

The chain carries TRBV30 and TRBJ2-1; D may be TRBD2 (6 bases). CDR1 is GTSNPN and CDR2 is SVGIG in the germline V gene (reference sequence). Trimming took 2 bases from V and 4 from J, leaving 18 bases between them. The CDR3 sequence is 16 residues long. In nucleotides, the CDR3 is TGTGCCTGGAGTCCGGGGGAGCGGCCCCTTTACAATGAGCAGTTCTTC. It yields the protein CAWSPGERPLYNEQFF.

This clone was observed a few times. The chain uses TRBV28 and TRBJ1-6; tentative D call: TRBD1 (5 bases). In germline, CDR1 is MDHEN, CDR2 SYDVKM. There are 15 residues in the CDR3. V was pared by 4 bases and J by 8 bases, with 15 bases between. This chain's CDR3 is CASSSLWGVDSPLHF. The DNA for the CDR3 is TGTGCCAGCAGTTCCCTCTGGGGGGTGGATTCACCCCTCCACTTT. The whole variable domain, remainder taken from reference TRBV28 and TRBJ1-6, is DVKVTQSSRYLVKRTGEKVFLECVQDMDHENMFWYRQDPGLGLRLIYFSYDVKMKEKGDIPEGYSVSREKKERFSLILESASTNQTSMYLCASSSLWGVDSPLHFGNGTRLTVT.

The chain is built from TRBV4-1 and TRBJ2-3; D tentatively reads TRBD1 or TRBD2 (5 bases each). CDR3 size: 17 residues. Trimming shortened V by 1 base and J by 5 bases, and 19 bases separated the two germline ends. Germline loops: CDR1 MGHRA, CDR2 YSYEKL. CDR3 amino acids: CASSQVLWDQVLDTQYF. The CDR3 coding sequence is TGCGCCAGCAGCCAAGTTCTCTGGGACCAGGTGCTAGATACGCAGTATTTT.

The V and J genes are TRBV29-1 and TRBJ2-2; 14 bases line up with TRBD2. The V segment lost 5 bases and the J segment 0 bases; nucleotides outside the gene matches: 2. The CDR3 loop spans 16 amino acids. Germline V gene lookup returns CDR1 SQVTM and CDR2 ANQGSEA. DNA of the CDR3: TGCAGCGTTTGGGGACTAGCGGGAGCGAACACCGGGGAGCTGTTTTTT. Its translation is CSVWGLAGANTGELFF.

The chain carries TRBV29-1 and TRBJ2-3; 9 bases map to TRBD1. The germline CDR1 and CDR2 sequences are SQVTM and ANQGSEA. The CDR3 runs 13 residues. J gave up 5 bases and V 6 bases, and 6 bases lay outside the gene matches. CDR3 sequence reads: CSVRTGVRDTQYF. For the CDR3, the DNA is TGCAGCGTACGGACAGGGGTCAGAGATACGCAGTATTTT.

This clone was seen at least ten times. The chain employs TRBV30 and TRBJ1-2; maybe TRBD1 (6 bases). The V gene lost 2 bases and the J gene lost 2 bases, with 6 bases spanning the gap. The germline V gene has CDR1 GTSNPN and CDR2 SVGIG (reference sequence). The CDR3 runs 12 residues. Here the CDR3 reads CAWSRGNYGYTF. The CDR3, as DNA: TGTGCCTGGAGTAGGGGGAACTATGGCTACACCTTC.

This chain connects TRBV28 to TRBJ2-1; D not resolved. There are 16 residues in the CDR3. Germline loops: CDR1 MDHEN, CDR2 SYDVKM. V was trimmed by 4 bases and J by 4 bases, leaving 17 bases between them. In nucleotides, the CDR3 is TGTGCCAGCAGTTATGATCTGGAAGACCTATACAATGAGCAGTTCTTC. Protein sequence: CASSYDLEDLYNEQFF.

This chain connects TRBV7-6 to TRBJ2-7, with no clear D. The V gene's germline CDR1 is SGHVS and CDR2 FNYEAQ. Trimming removed 5 bases at V and 3 bases at J, with 5 bases between. This CDR3 region has 11 residues. The CDR3 bases are TGTGCCAGCAGCATACTCTACGAGCAGTACGTC. It codes for CASSILYEQYV.

The rearrangement links TRBV14 to TRBJ2-7; D remains ambiguous. The CDR3 is 15 amino acids. In germline, CDR1 is SGHDN, CDR2 FVKESK. V gave up 0 bases and J gave up 2 bases, with 11 bases separating them. The CDR3 here is CASSQDLSGTYEQYF. In DNA form, the CDR3 reads TGTGCCAGCAGCCAAGATTTGTCGGGCACCTACGAGCAGTACTTC.

The CDR3 region is CSVVRGTEAFF. CDR3 nucleotide sequence: TGCAGCGTTGTAAGGGGCACTGAAGCTTTCTTT. The genes are TRBV29-1 and TRBJ1-1; perhaps TRBD1 as D (5 bases). Germline CDR1 reads SQVTM; CDR2 reads ANQGSEA. The CDR3 sequence is 11 residues long. V was shortened by 4 bases and J by 4 bases, with 7 bases between the two germline ends. The full variable domain, completed using reference TRBV29-1 and TRBJ1-1, is SAVISQKPSRDICQRGTSLTIQCQVDSQVTMMFWYRQQPGQSLTLIATANQGSEATYESGFVIDKFPISRPNLTFSTLTVSNMSPEDSSIYLCSVVRGTEAFFGQGTRLTVV.

The chain recombines TRBV19 with TRBJ2-7; 8 bases match TRBD1. This CDR3 region has 14 residues. CDR1 LNHDA and CDR2 SQIVND come from the germline V gene (reference sequence). Trimming cost V 6 bases and J 6 bases; bases outside gene matches: 10. The CDR3 spells CASRTRSGTGEQYF. In nucleotides, the CDR3 is TGTGCCAGTAGAACCCGCTCCGGGACAGGCGAGCAGTACTTC.

The chain uses TRBV6-1 and TRBJ2-3, with 10 bases identical to TRBD1. Looked up from germline, CDR1 is MNHNS and CDR2 is SASEGT. J was trimmed by 6 bases and V by 4 bases; bases with no gene match: 16. This CDR3 comprises 18 residues. The CDR3 DNA reads as TGTGCCAGCAGTGTAAACGCCGGGACAGGGGAATTTTACGATACGCAGTATTTT. It is translated as CASSVNAGTGEFYDTQYF.

This clone has just a few counts. This chain links TRBV5-6 with TRBJ1-6; 10 bases map to TRBD1. The V gene's germline CDR1 is SGHDT and CDR2 YYEEEE. This CDR3 region has 14 residues. With 3 bases clipped from V and 9 bases from J, the junction kept 3 bases outside the gene matches. The CDR3 is CASSSGTGASPLHF. In nucleotides, the CDR3 is TGTGCCAGCAGCTCGGGGACAGGGGCTTCACCCCTCCACTTT.

V is TRBV28 and J is TRBJ2-2; 10 positions match TRBD2. Unmatched junction bases numbered 11, after V lost 3 bases and J lost 4 bases. Germline assignment: CDR1 MDHEN and CDR2 SYDVKM. The CDR3 covers 18 residues. The CDR3 sequence is CASSLRLAGVRGTGELFF. The DNA for the CDR3 is TGTGCCAGCAGTTTGAGGCTAGCGGGGGTTCGGGGCACCGGGGAGCTGTTTTTT.

This chain joins TRBV7-8 and TRBJ2-7; 10 nucleotides align to TRBD2. The CDR3 length is 15 residues. J lost 7 bases, V lost 1 base, and 7 bases had no gene match. Germline V gene data show CDR1 as SGHVS and CDR2 as FQNEAQ. The CDR3 DNA is TGTGCCAGCAGCTTAGTAACTAGCGGGAAAGGGGAGCAGTACTTC. Translating it yields CASSLVTSGKGEQYF.

The CDR3 sequence: CASSLIRETEAFF. CDR3 sequence (DNA): TGTGCCAGCAGTTTAATCAGGGAAACTGAAGCTTTCTTT. The chain couples TRBV27 to TRBJ1-1, with a possible D match to TRBD1 (5 bases). Trimming removed 2 bases from V and 5 bases from J, with 9 bases in between. The V gene's germline CDR1 is MNHEY and CDR2 SMNVEV (reference sequence). CDR3 size: 13 residues.

The chain is built from TRBV29-1 and TRBJ1-1; no firm D call. Per germline, CDR1 SQVTM and CDR2 ANQGSEA. V was pared by 0 bases and J by 4 bases, with 12 bases between. CDR3 size: 14 residues. CDR3 region: CSVEDGGWATEAFF. The CDR3 DNA sequence: TGCAGCGTTGAAGATGGAGGGTGGGCCACTGAAGCTTTCTTT.

The chain combines TRBV5-6 with TRBJ2-3; 9 bases agree with TRBD2. This CDR3 is 19 amino acids long. The V gene's germline CDR1 is SGHDT and CDR2 YYEEEE. V was clipped by 0 bases and J by 0 bases; unmatched bases: 11. The CDR3 DNA sequence: TGTGCCAGCAGCTTGGCCCTGACTAGCGGTCCTCCGAGCACAGATACGCAGTATTTT. It translates to CASSLALTSGPPSTDTQYF.

The CDR3 loop reads CASSEWAGGGSYEQYV. CDR3 nucleotides: TGTGCCAGCAGTGAATGGGCGGGGGGTGGCTCCTACGAGCAGTACGTC. The chain recombines TRBV2 with TRBJ2-7, with 8 bases matching TRBD2. Germline V lookup: CDR1 SNHLY, CDR2 FYNNEI. The V segment lost 2 bases and the J segment 0 bases; nucleotides outside the gene matches: 6. The CDR3 covers 16 residues.

The chain combines TRBV12-5 with TRBJ1-1; D ambiguous. The CDR3 has 14 residues. Trimming removed 2 bases at V and 5 bases at J, with 12 bases between. Germline values: CDR1 LGHNT, CDR2 FRNRAP. As DNA, the CDR3 is TGTGCTAGTGGTTTGATTGCACCGGTGACTGAAGCTTTCTTT. Translated, it gives CASGLIAPVTEAFF.